This T cell receptor (beta chain) appears in the sequencing data of a study of cytomegalovirus exposure and HLA in healthy donors (dated by TCRdb to about 2017). Regarding the research as a whole: An earlier analysis of approximately 550 of the donors reported about 250 Gb of sequence data and approximately 110 million unique TCR beta sequences from some 180 million T cells. Approximately 300 gigabases of sequencing data and tens of millions of unique TCR sequences were included in an early release covering 550 to 800 HLA-typed donors. Of the roughly 410 genotyped donors, 65% to 90% were placed in the genetic ancestry cluster associated with self-reported Caucasian donors. The study aimed to test whether signatures of past pathogen exposure could be identified by cataloging public T cell receptors. The study used immunosequencing to profile the T cell repertoires of around 600 subjects and linked those repertoires to cytomegalovirus serostatus. Besides the first cohort of roughly 700 subjects, a separate validation cohort made up of 120 or so different subjects was used. High-throughput TCR immunosequencing, statistical association of individual TCRs with disease status, and machine learning were combined to predict cytomegalovirus infection status. To study patterns of TCR occurrence, a later analysis re-analyzed previously published TCR beta repertoires from under 750 donors and added high-resolution HLA genotyping. The later analysis used no new phenotypic data to find candidate immune exposures, relying instead on TCR beta sequences and their occurrence across donors. An earlier analysis of fewer than 700 of the donors applied high-throughput TCR beta sequencing to assess whether each TCR beta V gene segment acted as functional or pseudogenic. Donor age, sex, ethnicity and CMV serostatus were compiled alongside the repertoire data. A later genetic analysis used genome-wide SNP genotypes for about 65% of the roughly 670 donors, treating that subset as a discovery cohort. Every repertoire in the discovery cohort had been generated on one and the same sequencing platform. Class I and class II HLA loci were covered by the typing at four-digit resolution. Typing coverage varied by locus: roughly 629-640 donors for A, B, C, DRB1 and DQB1; some 520 for DQA1; around 570 for DPA1; about 450 for DPB1. Several DR-DQ haplotypes were treated as single units for association and clustering because of strong linkage in the cohort. Among 300 to 450 genotyped donors of the cohort, an average of approximately 240,000 unique TCR beta nucleotide sequences were sequenced per donor, 15% to 20% of them non-productive. What the authors observed across the whole study: Because some donors lacked HLA typing at each locus, the association tests relied only on the typed subset. A further reported finding was that TCR beta sequences accurately predicted the HLA-A and HLA-B alleles for most subjects in the first cohort. Roughly uniform sequencing depth across donors was assumed in presence/absence analyses, although this assumption may not hold. Cytomegalovirus status was reported to be diagnosed by the classifier with high specificity and sensitivity in both the original and validation cohorts. In a later analysis, over 15,000 TCR beta sequences were associated with specific HLA alleles at a false discovery rate of 0.05. Correlated functional status among segregating V segments might be attributable to linkage disequilibrium, but an unknown experimental factor could not be ruled out. In vitro tests confirmed that three of the cytomegalovirus-associated TCR beta chains recognize cytomegalovirus antigens. Broadly in line with IMGT annotations, most TCR beta V segments showed up in productive rearrangements about 90% or about 30% of the time in an earlier analysis of around 600 of the donors. Some IMGT-functional V segments, including TRBV6-2 and TRBV6-3, could not be distinguished by the 87-base-pair reads and were therefore excluded. Only TCR beta chains were sequenced in this cohort, and the absence of alpha or paired-chain data limited detectable features. In a later analysis, HLA-associated TCR beta chains were found to be more clonally expanded and to have lower generation probabilities than equally common non-associated chains. In a later genetic analysis, fewer N-insertions in productive TCRs were reported among donors in an Asian-associated ancestry cluster than the roughly 700-donor mean. According to the authors, the approach could potentially be generalized to other disease states and immunological phenotypes. A cluster of highly shared sequence variants was judged likely to be a technical artifact of the sequencing pipeline. In a later genetic analysis, a missense DCLRE1C variant was associated with V-gene and J-gene trimming of TCR beta chains, and the association was replicated in an independent cohort. In a later analysis, TCR association rates were found to vary across HLA loci, with the most associated TCRs seen for DRB1 alleles and the fewest for HLA-C alleles. Most TCR sequences were seen in very few donors, while some public TCRs were found in many individuals. Assigning TCR associations to individual alleles was difficult when HLA alleles, especially DR and DQ, strongly co-occurred. Several of the top co-occurrence clusters appeared to be linked to parvovirus B19, influenza, CMV and Epstein-Barr virus, according to a later analysis. According to a later analysis, most CMV-associated TCR beta chains appeared to be HLA-restricted, and the HLA associations seemed to be driven largely by CMV exposure. The earlier analysis of nearly 600 of the donors excluded fewer than 20 rarely observed V segments, including chromosome 9 orphons, because counts were too low. In the study, some 160 TCR beta chains were listed as associated with cytomegalovirus. The only immune exposure information available for the cohort was CMV serostatus.

With respect to this clone: Its antigen target is currently unknown. No qualities accompany the bases; no much larger clone lies one base away.

Including the terminal cysteine and phenylalanine, the CDR3 comprises 14 residues. The only DNA kept is the CDR3, 42 bases in frame from the first base. According to the germline V gene (reference sequence), CDR1 reads SGHAT and CDR2 reads FQDESV. After removal of 5 bases from V and 4 bases from J, the junction retains 5 bases not matched to a gene. Libraries were prepared through the immunoSEQ multiplex PCR assay. For the multiplex PCR, a mixture combining 60 forward primers for TCR Vbeta segments and 13 reverse primers for TCR Jbeta segments was used. The CDR3 region of rearranged TCR beta genes was amplified from genomic DNA with a multiplex PCR assay. On the Illumina HiSeq System, the amplified TCR beta libraries were sequenced as 87-base-pair reads. From the authors' description of their analysis: In a later analysis, 70 million to 95 million unique TCR beta chains were counted across the approximately 640 repertoires, and around 10 million of these chains were shared by at least two donors. A nearest-neighbor algorithm error-corrected the raw reads and collapsed the reads into unique sequences, merging closely related sequences to remove PCR and sequencing errors. V, D and J gene segments were assigned by aligning CDR3 sequences to IMGT reference sequences. For a sequence to be retained, a match of at least six nucleotides was required to both a V gene segment and a J gene segment. A rearrangement counted as productive if the CDR3 had no stop codons and remained in frame with V and J, and every other rearrangement counted as non-productive. CDR3 was defined according to IMGT convention as the region running from the second conserved V-encoded cysteine to the conserved J-encoded phenylalanine. The earlier analysis of fewer than 750 of the donors excluded sequences that lacked an unambiguous match to a single V gene segment. An earlier analysis of 500 to 700 of the donors classified V segments as functional when productive rearrangements were above 56.7% and as segregating when the standard deviation between donors was above 5%. To diagnose cytomegalovirus status from the catalog of TCR beta chain sequences, a statistical classification framework was built. In a later analysis, V and J genes were assigned by comparing TCR nucleotide sequences against IMGT/GENE-DB human TR gene sequences. In a later analysis, CDR3 sequences and most-parsimonious VDJ recombination scenarios were assigned using the TCRdist pipeline. In a later analysis, each TCR beta chain was defined by its CDR3 amino acid sequence together with its V-gene family, and reads lacking a unique V-gene family were excluded. A later analysis removed roughly 590 highly shared, low-generation-probability nucleotide sequences to deal with suspected cross-contamination and a sequencing artifact. For each public chain, a later analysis derived a clonal expansion index from normalized ranks of inferred template counts within each repertoire. In a later analysis, generation probabilities were computed using a VDJ recombination model fitted to out-of-frame rearrangements, and the results were checked against IGoR. In a later analysis, TCR-TCR, TCR-HLA and TCR-CMV co-occurrence was scored with hypergeometric tests, and a repertoire-size bias correction was applied to TCR pairs. To estimate false discovery rates, a later analysis permuted the HLA or CMV assignments 20 times. In a later analysis, co-occurring TCRs were grouped using DBSCAN, with TCRdist sequence similarity added in when clustering inside HLA-allele-positive subsets. Repertoires with fewer than 30,000 or more than 120,000 public chains, plus five repertoires with anomalous nucleotide sharing, were excluded from co-occurrence clustering. Imported from immuneACCESS, the table was reduced by TCRdb to in-frame sequences with V and J called. These copies leave out some clones; in studies compared against another copy, an unresolved V gene accounts for under half, and the cause of the remainder is not known. The V and J calls and clone size come from that table; D and trimming were worked out from the DNA. Within this sample are 95,000 to 150,000 clones, with over 50% of them counted one time only. The ten most abundant clones make up around 8.8% of the sample.

The cohort consisted of more than 650 healthy bone marrow donors. At the time of sampling, all cohort members were nominally healthy, though unrecorded immune exposures were likely present. The donor was CMV seropositive and belonged to the group of about 290 seropositive cohort members. Every donor gave a peripheral blood sample, and the peripheral blood mononuclear cells from that sample were used for TCR beta sequencing. The Qiagen DNeasy Blood Extraction Kit was used to extract genomic DNA from the blood cell samples. The sequence joins TRBV11-1 to TRBJ2-7, and 10 junctional nucleotides match TRBD2. Sequenced material: PBMCs. The origin of this receptor is a woman aged 40 to 55 in good health and CMV-seropositive. The sequenced DNA: TGTGCCAGCAGCCCAGCTAGCGGGAGTTACGAGCAGTACTTC. It specifies CASSPASGSYEQYF.